Listed below are T cell receptor beta chains from one sample, sequenced in a study of blood T cell repertoires in COVID-19. Sequenced by immunoSEQ multiplex PCR; TCRdb stores in-frame clones only, minus some. The sample has approximately 40,000 clones; 75% to 90% are singletons. The sample was peripheral blood. These receptors were collected from a man in his 60s with active or convalescent COVID-19. Each CDR3 is given without its conserved first and last residue. Each record gives: J gene, D gene, clone size, CDR3 length, V gene, CDR3 protein. The D gene is left open where the match is weak. Clone size, where shown, is once, few, many, or a class for clones that have expanded.

J gene: TRBJ1-3
D gene: -
clone size: once
CDR3 length: 15
V gene: TRBV7-9
CDR3 protein: ASSGRRDGHSGNTIY

J gene: TRBJ1-5
D gene: TRBD1
clone size: -
CDR3 length: 13
V gene: TRBV28
CDR3 protein: ATSSGDSSNQPQH

J gene: TRBJ1-1
D gene: TRBD1
clone size: -
CDR3 length: 11
V gene: TRBV11-3
CDR3 protein: ASSQDRATEAF

J gene: TRBJ2-5
D gene: TRBD2
clone size: -
CDR3 length: 15
V gene: TRBV6-1
CDR3 protein: ASSEATSGRGTRTQY

J gene: TRBJ1-1
D gene: -
clone size: -
CDR3 length: 12
V gene: TRBV3-1/TRBV3-2
CDR3 protein: ASSRQGGNTEAF

J gene: TRBJ1-2
D gene: -
clone size: -
CDR3 length: 12
V gene: TRBV4-2
CDR3 protein: ASSQERSYYGYT

J gene: TRBJ1-4
D gene: TRBD1
clone size: -
CDR3 length: 15
V gene: TRBV5-6
CDR3 protein: ASSLFGTDRAREKLF

J gene: TRBJ1-5
D gene: TRBD1
clone size: -
CDR3 length: 16
V gene: TRBV27
CDR3 protein: ASSPRPGGQGVDQPQH

J gene: TRBJ2-3
D gene: TRBD2
clone size: once
CDR3 length: 14
V gene: TRBV7-2
CDR3 protein: ASSMGLATSTDTQY

J gene: TRBJ1-5
D gene: -
clone size: -
CDR3 length: 11
V gene: TRBV30
CDR3 protein: AWTGGGNQPQH

J gene: TRBJ1-2
D gene: -
clone size: -
CDR3 length: 11
V gene: TRBV7-8
CDR3 protein: ASSPDRNYGYT

J gene: TRBJ1-6
D gene: -
clone size: -
CDR3 length: 14
V gene: TRBV6-1
CDR3 protein: ASSEARRGYNSPLH

J gene: TRBJ2-1
D gene: -
clone size: -
CDR3 length: 11
V gene: TRBV5-8
CDR3 protein: ASSFLIASEQF

J gene: TRBJ2-1
D gene: TRBD2
clone size: once
CDR3 length: 14
V gene: TRBV19
CDR3 protein: ASSIYPGLAHNEQF

J gene: TRBJ1-5
D gene: -
clone size: -
CDR3 length: 12
V gene: TRBV28
CDR3 protein: ASSFAGAAQPQH

J gene: TRBJ2-3
D gene: TRBD1
clone size: -
CDR3 length: 13
V gene: TRBV28
CDR3 protein: ASSFLTGGTDTQY

J gene: TRBJ1-1
D gene: -
clone size: -
CDR3 length: 13
V gene: TRBV5-7
CDR3 protein: ASSLDPEYRSEAF

J gene: TRBJ1-2
D gene: TRBD1
clone size: once
CDR3 length: 12
V gene: TRBV19
CDR3 protein: ASTRTGYLDGYT

J gene: TRBJ1-4
D gene: TRBD1
clone size: -
CDR3 length: 13
V gene: TRBV5-4
CDR3 protein: ASSGGGTGNEKLF

J gene: TRBJ1-2
D gene: TRBD1
clone size: -
CDR3 length: 11
V gene: TRBV5-6
CDR3 protein: ASSRGQNYGYT

J gene: TRBJ1-5
D gene: TRBD1
clone size: few
CDR3 length: 11
V gene: TRBV19
CDR3 protein: ARWTGRNQPQH

J gene: TRBJ1-1
D gene: TRBD1
clone size: -
CDR3 length: 10
V gene: TRBV7-2
CDR3 protein: ASRLNRGEAF

J gene: TRBJ1-6
D gene: -
clone size: -
CDR3 length: 15
V gene: TRBV24-1
CDR3 protein: ATSDLRGGSYNSPLH

J gene: TRBJ2-1
D gene: -
clone size: -
CDR3 length: 12
V gene: TRBV6-2/TRBV6-3
CDR3 protein: ASSTRTIDNEQF

J gene: TRBJ1-1
D gene: TRBD1
clone size: -
CDR3 length: 12
V gene: TRBV19
CDR3 protein: ASSAGGLPPEAF

J gene: TRBJ2-3
D gene: TRBD2
clone size: -
CDR3 length: 12
V gene: TRBV5-6
CDR3 protein: ASSPGGVPDTQY

J gene: TRBJ1-2
D gene: -
clone size: -
CDR3 length: 11
V gene: TRBV28
CDR3 protein: ASSFLAGHGYT

J gene: TRBJ1-6
D gene: -
clone size: -
CDR3 length: 11
V gene: TRBV12-3/TRBV12-4
CDR3 protein: ASSLTVGSPLH

J gene: TRBJ1-1
D gene: -
clone size: -
CDR3 length: 12
V gene: TRBV25-1
CDR3 protein: ASSEWGDGTEAF

J gene: TRBJ2-2
D gene: -
clone size: -
CDR3 length: 14
V gene: TRBV18
CDR3 protein: ASSRDQGGDTGELF

J gene: TRBJ2-6
D gene: -
clone size: once
CDR3 length: 10
V gene: TRBV6-5
CDR3 protein: ASSAGANVLT

J gene: TRBJ2-3
D gene: TRBD2
clone size: -
CDR3 length: 18
V gene: TRBV5-5
CDR3 protein: ASSRRRTSGGAYEADTQY

J gene: TRBJ1-3
D gene: -
clone size: -
CDR3 length: 14
V gene: TRBV7-8
CDR3 protein: ASSLVSSGYWDTIY

J gene: TRBJ2-1
D gene: -
clone size: few
CDR3 length: 14
V gene: TRBV7-2
CDR3 protein: ASSLVGNRVYNEQF

J gene: TRBJ1-2
D gene: TRBD1
clone size: -
CDR3 length: 13
V gene: TRBV5-1
CDR3 protein: ASSLGDRDNYGYT

J gene: TRBJ2-5
D gene: TRBD2
clone size: -
CDR3 length: 14
V gene: TRBV7-6
CDR3 protein: ASSSNSGGVSETQY

J gene: TRBJ2-1
D gene: -
clone size: -
CDR3 length: 13
V gene: TRBV7-8
CDR3 protein: ASSLSGASYNEQF

J gene: TRBJ2-5
D gene: -
clone size: -
CDR3 length: 12
V gene: TRBV6-5
CDR3 protein: ASSYSTGVQTQY

J gene: TRBJ1-2
D gene: TRBD1
clone size: once
CDR3 length: 14
V gene: TRBV28
CDR3 protein: ASSMLGQGADYGYT

J gene: TRBJ2-2
D gene: TRBD1
clone size: -
CDR3 length: 13
V gene: TRBV5-4
CDR3 protein: ASSYGTGNTGELF

J gene: TRBJ1-4
D gene: -
clone size: -
CDR3 length: 12
V gene: TRBV7-8
CDR3 protein: ASSFGQINEKLF

J gene: TRBJ1-2
D gene: -
clone size: -
CDR3 length: 13
V gene: TRBV10-2
CDR3 protein: ATSGTPRRAYGYT

J gene: TRBJ2-1
D gene: TRBD1
clone size: -
CDR3 length: 12
V gene: TRBV2
CDR3 protein: ASSPGQGYNEQF

J gene: TRBJ2-5
D gene: -
clone size: -
CDR3 length: 9
V gene: TRBV11-2
CDR3 protein: ASSPSETQY

J gene: TRBJ2-1
D gene: TRBD2
clone size: few
CDR3 length: 13
V gene: TRBV15
CDR3 protein: ATSRERGGYNEQF

J gene: TRBJ2-2
D gene: -
clone size: -
CDR3 length: 12
V gene: TRBV19
CDR3 protein: ASSAGTNTGELF

J gene: TRBJ2-3
D gene: TRBD2
clone size: once
CDR3 length: 18
V gene: TRBV6-1
CDR3 protein: ASSEGRGTSGRRRTDTQY

J gene: TRBJ2-5
D gene: -
clone size: -
CDR3 length: 12
V gene: TRBV5-1
CDR3 protein: ASSLARGGGTQY